Below, 5 T cell receptor beta chains from the same sample are listed, as sequenced in a study of blood T cells in healthy people across ages. A second 7 to 11 cycle PCR used barcoded and J-beta primers. MiXCR, applied by TCRdb to the 5' RACE reads, yields one record per CDR3 protein. Counted here are about 680,000 distinct CDR3 sequences, more than 40% occurring once; the ten biggest clones make up under 35%. The sequenced sample consisted of blood. The receptors originated from an older woman in good health.

The chain recombines TRBV7-2 with TRBJ1-2; D not certain. With 5 bases removed from V and 9 bases from J, the gap between germline ends came to 13 bases. Germline V gene data show CDR1 as SGHTA and CDR2 as FQGNSA. The length of the CDR3 is 12 residues. CDR3 residues: CASSRDGGSYTF. CDR3 coding DNA: TGTGCCAGCAGCCGAGATGGAGGCAGCTACACCTTC. The complete variable domain, with remaining parts taken from reference TRBV7-2 and TRBJ1-2, reads GAGVSQSPSNKVTEKGKDVELRCDPISGHTALYWYRQSLGQGLEFLIYFQGNSAPDKSGLPSDRFSAERTGGSVSTLTIQRTQQEDSAVYLCASSRDGGSYTFGSGTRLTVV.

The genes are TRBV20-1 and TRBJ2-1; D is undetermined. The CDR3 is 14 residues long. Per germline, CDR1 DFQATT and CDR2 SNEGSKA (reference sequence). Trimming left V 0 bases short and J 3 bases short, with 9 bases between. In nucleotides, the CDR3 is TGCAGTGCTAGAGATCCAACCGTCTACAATGAGCAGTTCTTC. It specifies CSARDPTVYNEQFF.

The table lists this clonotype with a few counts. The chain combines TRBV18 with TRBJ2-6, with a weak D call TRBD1 (5 bases). The length of the CDR3 is 18 residues. Trimming pared 2 bases from V and 3 bases from J, leaving 17 bases between. Germline CDR1 KGHSH, CDR2 LQKENI. The CDR3 region has the DNA TGTGCCAGCTCACCAGTCTCCGGGCAGGGTATTGGGGCCAACGTCCTGACTTTC. Translated, it gives CASSPVSGQGIGANVLTF.

This clonotype was counted only a few times. The chain is built from TRBV18 and TRBJ2-3; D not certain. The V gene lost 3 bases and the J gene lost 6 bases, with 16 bases spanning the gap. Germline CDR1 KGHSH, CDR2 LQKENI. The CDR3 is 15 amino acids. The CDR3 sequence: CASSPLDPAHDTQYF. In nucleotides, the CDR3 is TGTGCCAGCTCACCCCTGGATCCAGCACACGATACGCAGTATTTT.

This clonotype has more than one count but fewer than ten. An end of the junction differs from the germline gene, which may be a read error. The chain recombines TRBV20-1 with TRBJ2-5, with a possible D match to TRBD2 (7 bases). CDR3 length: 17 amino acids. Germline V gives CDR1 DFQATT, CDR2 SNEGSKA (reference sequence). The CDR3 coding sequence is TGCAGTGCCCCCCCAGGGGAGGGAGGTAACTCTCAAGGGACCCAGTACTTC. Protein: CSAPPGEGGNSQGTQYF.